The clone carrying this T cell receptor (beta chain) has just a few counts. Antigen: not known. The data stem from a study of shared clonotypes between healthy human individuals. Study-level findings and limits: Sequencing depth was a factor that was expected to affect clonotype sharing among donors. There were few donors, and this limited the genetic and exposure-history diversity represented. Exclusively blood specimens were collected; tissue repertoires likely differ.

Study donors comprised healthy, HIV-negative adults devoid of recent acute infection or vaccination. Repertoires were generated with immunoSEQ multiplex PCR, while TCRdb's copy carries only in-frame clones and drops some. The data contain about half a million clones, around 74% of them singletons. The specimen was PBMCs. This sequence originates from a woman in her 40s in good health. Some clones in this sample may be carry-over from other donors' samples.

The CDR3 nucleotides read TGTGCCAGCAGCTTACTCTTAGAGGACAGGGAGCACTATGGCTACACCTTC. Residues: CASSLLLEDREHYGYTF. The rearrangement links TRBV7-8 to TRBJ1-2; 8 positions match TRBD1. The CDR3 is 17 amino acids. V shed 2 bases and J 3 bases; nucleotides not matched to a gene: 11. CDR1 is SGHVS, CDR2 FQNEAQ, per germline. Drawing the rest from reference TRBV7-8 and TRBJ1-2, the complete variable domain is GAGVSQSPRYKVAKRGQDVALRCDPISGHVSLFWYQQALGQGPEFLTYFQNEAQLDKSGLPSDRFFAERPEGSVSTLKIQRTQQEDSAVYLCASSLLLEDREHYGYTFGSGTRLTVV.